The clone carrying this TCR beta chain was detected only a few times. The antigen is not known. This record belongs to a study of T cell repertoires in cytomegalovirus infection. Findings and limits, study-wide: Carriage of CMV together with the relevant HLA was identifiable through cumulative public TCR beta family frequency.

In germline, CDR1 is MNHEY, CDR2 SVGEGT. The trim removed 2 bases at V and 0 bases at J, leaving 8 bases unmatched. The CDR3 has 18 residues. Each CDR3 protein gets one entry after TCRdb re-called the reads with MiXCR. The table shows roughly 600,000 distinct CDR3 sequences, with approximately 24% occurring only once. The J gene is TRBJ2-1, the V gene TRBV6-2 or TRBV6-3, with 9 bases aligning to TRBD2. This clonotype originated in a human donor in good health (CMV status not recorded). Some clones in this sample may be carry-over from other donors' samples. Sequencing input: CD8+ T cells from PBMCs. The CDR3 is CASSYQLSGGPSYNEQFF. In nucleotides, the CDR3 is TGTGCCAGCAGTTACCAGCTTAGCGGGGGCCCCTCCTACAATGAGCAGTTCTTC.